A selection of T cell receptor beta chains follows, all from one sample in a study of response to subunit inactivated influenza vaccine. MiXCR was run by TCRdb on the RT-PCR reads, yielding one entry per CDR3 protein. Of 150,000 to 200,000 distinct CDR3 sequences in the sample, roughly 10% are singletons; the top ten hold under 40%. The sample here was CD8+ T cells sorted from PBMCs, taken around 25 months after vaccination. These TCRs come from a man between 45 and 75 years old who received an inactivated influenza vaccine. Each CDR3 is given with its conserved first and last residue. The D gene is left open where the match is weak. Rows may omit the clone size; those that give it use once, few, many or a size class.

cdr3_nt: TGTGCCAGCAGCGAGGGGACACTAGCGGAGTCCTACGAGCAGTACTTC; cdr3_aa: CASSEGTLAESYEQYF; v_call: TRBV9; j_call: TRBJ2-7; clone_size: once; d_call: TRBD2
cdr3_nt: TGTGCCATCAGTGAAGGGACAGTCTTTGGCTACACCTTC; cdr3_aa: CAISEGTVFGYTF; v_call: TRBV10-3; j_call: TRBJ1-2; clone_size: few; d_call: TRBD1
cdr3_nt: TGCGCCAGCAGCCAAGATCTGGATGAGCCCCAGCATTTT; cdr3_aa: CASSQDLDEPQHF; v_call: TRBV4-3; j_call: TRBJ1-5; clone_size: few; d_call: .
cdr3_nt: TGTGCCAGCAGTCGACAGGGGTTCTCCTACGAGCAGTACTTC; cdr3_aa: CASSRQGFSYEQYF; v_call: TRBV12-3/TRBV12-4; j_call: TRBJ2-7; clone_size: many; d_call: TRBD1
cdr3_nt: TGTGCCATCATCCAAAGGGGGATGCGCAACACCGGGGAGCTGTTTTTT; cdr3_aa: CAIIQRGMRNTGELFF; v_call: TRBV21-1; j_call: TRBJ2-2; clone_size: .; d_call: .
cdr3_nt: TGTGCCAGCAGCCCGGGACAGAGATACGAGCAGTACTTC; cdr3_aa: CASSPGQRYEQYF; v_call: TRBV7-8; j_call: TRBJ2-7; clone_size: many; d_call: TRBD1
cdr3_nt: TGCAGTGCTAGAGACAGGGGCCGCGCATTAGGGACTGAAGCTTTCTTT; cdr3_aa: CSARDRGRALGTEAFF; v_call: TRBV20-1; j_call: TRBJ1-1; clone_size: few; d_call: .
cdr3_nt: TGTGCCAGTAGGGGGGCTGGAAACACCATATATTTT; cdr3_aa: CASRGAGNTIYF; v_call: TRBV7-2; j_call: TRBJ1-3; clone_size: few; d_call: .
cdr3_nt: TGTGCCAGCAGCTTAGGTTTAGGGAAAAACATTCAGTACTTC; cdr3_aa: CASSLGLGKNIQYF; v_call: TRBV11-2; j_call: TRBJ2-4; clone_size: many; d_call: .
cdr3_nt: TGCGCCAGCAGCCAAGTATCGGGGGCTGCTGATACGCAGTATTTT; cdr3_aa: CASSQVSGAADTQYF; v_call: TRBV4-1; j_call: TRBJ2-3; clone_size: .; d_call: .
cdr3_nt: TGTGCCAGCAGTCCCGGACTAGCGGGAGGGCTTTTGAAGTACTTC; cdr3_aa: CASSPGLAGGLLKYF; v_call: TRBV28; j_call: TRBJ2-7; clone_size: .; d_call: TRBD2
cdr3_nt: TGTGCCAGCAGCTTGGGACAGCCTAGCACAGATACGCAGTATTTT; cdr3_aa: CASSLGQPSTDTQYF; v_call: TRBV13; j_call: TRBJ2-3; clone_size: many; d_call: TRBD1
cdr3_nt: TGTGCCAGCAGTCGCCCGGGGCAGGGAAATTTCTACAATGAGCAGTTCTTC; cdr3_aa: CASSRPGQGNFYNEQFF; v_call: TRBV12-3/TRBV12-4; j_call: TRBJ2-1; clone_size: .; d_call: .
cdr3_nt: TGTGCCAGCAGCTGGGGGACAGACTCAGGGCAGCCCCAGCATTTT; cdr3_aa: CASSWGTDSGQPQHF; v_call: TRBV5-6; j_call: TRBJ1-5; clone_size: once; d_call: TRBD1
cdr3_nt: TGTGCCAGCAGCCCCCCCCCGGAAACCTATGGCTACACCTTC; cdr3_aa: CASSPPPETYGYTF; v_call: TRBV6-2/TRBV6-3; j_call: TRBJ1-2; clone_size: .; d_call: .
cdr3_nt: TGCGCCAGCAGCACTCAACAAGCCGGGACAGGGTATAAGGGCACCGGGGAGCTGTTTTTT; cdr3_aa: CASSTQQAGTGYKGTGELFF; v_call: TRBV5-1; j_call: TRBJ2-2; clone_size: many; d_call: TRBD1
cdr3_nt: TGTGCCAGCAGCTTGGTGGGCGCCTACGAGCAGTACTTC; cdr3_aa: CASSLVGAYEQYF; v_call: TRBV7-9; j_call: TRBJ2-7; clone_size: .; d_call: .
cdr3_nt: TGTGCCAGCAGCGTCGCCGAGGGATCTGTTTACGAGCAGTACTTC; cdr3_aa: CASSVAEGSVYEQYF; v_call: TRBV9; j_call: TRBJ2-7; clone_size: .; d_call: .
cdr3_nt: TGTGCCAGCATAGCTCCGCAGGGGGTCTCCTACGAGCAGTACTTC; cdr3_aa: CASIAPQGVSYEQYF; v_call: TRBV25-1; j_call: TRBJ2-7; clone_size: few; d_call: TRBD1
cdr3_nt: TGCAGTGCCAAAACAGGGTTTGGAAACACCATATATTTT; cdr3_aa: CSAKTGFGNTIYF; v_call: TRBV20-1; j_call: TRBJ1-3; clone_size: .; d_call: .
cdr3_nt: TGCGCCAGCAGTTCGACAGGGGCGAACACTGAAGCTTTCTTT; cdr3_aa: CASSSTGANTEAFF; v_call: TRBV5-1; j_call: TRBJ1-1; clone_size: few; d_call: TRBD1
cdr3_nt: TGTGCCAGCAGTTACTCATACAGGGGGAGCGAAAAACTGTTTTTT; cdr3_aa: CASSYSYRGSEKLFF; v_call: TRBV6-5; j_call: TRBJ1-4; clone_size: .; d_call: TRBD1
cdr3_nt: TGTGCCATCAGCCTAATAGCGGGAGTTAACAATGAGCAGTTCTTC; cdr3_aa: CAISLIAGVNNEQFF; v_call: TRBV10-3; j_call: TRBJ2-1; clone_size: few; d_call: TRBD2
cdr3_nt: TGCAGCGTTGAAAGGGAGGGAATGGCCTGGGAGACCCAGTACTTC; cdr3_aa: CSVEREGMAWETQYF; v_call: TRBV29-1; j_call: TRBJ2-5; clone_size: many; d_call: TRBD2
cdr3_nt: TGCAGTGCCGGGACTAGCGGATACTACGAGCAGTACTTC; cdr3_aa: CSAGTSGYYEQYF; v_call: TRBV20-1; j_call: TRBJ2-7; clone_size: few; d_call: TRBD2
cdr3_nt: TGTGCCAGCAGCTTAGCTTCAGTTACTAATGAAAAACTGTTTTTT; cdr3_aa: CASSLASVTNEKLFF; v_call: TRBV13; j_call: TRBJ1-4; clone_size: few; d_call: .
cdr3_nt: TGTGCCAGCATGACAGGGGCGCACGAGCAGTACTTC; cdr3_aa: CASMTGAHEQYF; v_call: TRBV6-2/TRBV6-3; j_call: TRBJ2-7; clone_size: few; d_call: TRBD1
cdr3_nt: TGTGCCAGCAGTTTTGAGGGGGCTGGGGAGACCCAGTACTTC; cdr3_aa: CASSFEGAGETQYF; v_call: TRBV12-3/TRBV12-4; j_call: TRBJ2-5; clone_size: many; d_call: TRBD1
cdr3_nt: TGCAGCGTCCCAGATACGCAGTATTTT; cdr3_aa: CSVPDTQYF; v_call: TRBV29-1; j_call: TRBJ2-3; clone_size: many; d_call: .
cdr3_nt: TGCGCCAGCAGTGAGTCCTACAGGGTTCTCCAGACTTTC; cdr3_aa: CASSESYRVLQTF; v_call: TRBV10-2; j_call: TRBJ2-6; clone_size: .; d_call: .
cdr3_nt: TGTGCCAGCAGTCCGGGGACTAGCGGGGGTAAAGAGACCCAGTACTTC; cdr3_aa: CASSPGTSGGKETQYF; v_call: TRBV12-3/TRBV12-4; j_call: TRBJ2-5; clone_size: few; d_call: TRBD2
cdr3_nt: TGTGCCAGCTCAAACAGGGGCCTGAGCACAGATACGCAGTATTTT; cdr3_aa: CASSNRGLSTDTQYF; v_call: TRBV2; j_call: TRBJ2-3; clone_size: .; d_call: TRBD1
cdr3_nt: TGTGCCAGCAGCCCTCTAGCGGGAGGGGGTGGTGAGGAGACCCAGTACTTC; cdr3_aa: CASSPLAGGGGEETQYF; v_call: TRBV3-1; j_call: TRBJ2-5; clone_size: .; d_call: TRBD2
cdr3_nt: .; cdr3_aa: CASSLSLRGSTDTQYF; v_call: TRBV27; j_call: TRBJ2-3; clone_size: .; d_call: .
cdr3_nt: TGTGCCAGCAGTTACGAAAGGGGTATGGGGGCCCCTTTCACAGATACGCAGTATTTT; cdr3_aa: CASSYERGMGAPFTDTQYF; v_call: TRBV6-5; j_call: TRBJ2-3; clone_size: .; d_call: .
cdr3_nt: TGTGCCAGCAGCGAAGGCGCGCGATTGGCAGATACGCAGTATTTT; cdr3_aa: CASSEGARLADTQYF; v_call: TRBV9; j_call: TRBJ2-3; clone_size: few; d_call: .
cdr3_nt: TGTGCCAGCAGTGAAAGGAGGGTGTACGAGCAGTACTTC; cdr3_aa: CASSERRVYEQYF; v_call: TRBV6-1; j_call: TRBJ2-7; clone_size: few; d_call: .
cdr3_nt: TGCAGCGTTGTATCCAGCATCTACACAGATACGCAGTATTTT; cdr3_aa: CSVVSSIYTDTQYF; v_call: TRBV29-1; j_call: TRBJ2-3; clone_size: .; d_call: .
cdr3_nt: TGTGCCACCAGTCCCCGCCGGGACAGAGCCTACGAGCAGTACTTC; cdr3_aa: CATSPRRDRAYEQYF; v_call: TRBV15; j_call: TRBJ2-7; clone_size: .; d_call: TRBD1
cdr3_nt: TGTGCCAGCTCACCACCGGTTGACTACGAGCAGTACTTC; cdr3_aa: CASSPPVDYEQYF; v_call: TRBV18; j_call: TRBJ2-7; clone_size: .; d_call: .
cdr3_nt: TGCAGTGCTTCCCTTAGGGGTGAGCAGTTCTTC; cdr3_aa: CSASLRGEQFF; v_call: TRBV20-1; j_call: TRBJ2-1; clone_size: few; d_call: .
cdr3_nt: TGCAGTGCTAGAGAGGGACTAGTTCGGTACGAGCAGTACTTC; cdr3_aa: CSAREGLVRYEQYF; v_call: TRBV20-1; j_call: TRBJ2-7; clone_size: few; d_call: TRBD2
cdr3_nt: TGTGCCATCGTAAAGGGAGCGGGAGTCAGAAATGAGCAGTTCTTC; cdr3_aa: CAIVKGAGVRNEQFF; v_call: TRBV10-3; j_call: TRBJ2-1; clone_size: few; d_call: TRBD2
cdr3_nt: TGTGCCACCAGCAGAGAACGGACAGGGGCAACTAATGAAAAACTGTTTTTT; cdr3_aa: CATSRERTGATNEKLFF; v_call: TRBV15; j_call: TRBJ1-4; clone_size: .; d_call: TRBD1
cdr3_nt: TGCGCCAGCAGCCAAGGGGCTAGCGGGAGGGCCGCAGATACGCAGTATTTT; cdr3_aa: CASSQGASGRAADTQYF; v_call: TRBV4-3; j_call: TRBJ2-3; clone_size: .; d_call: TRBD2
cdr3_nt: TGTGCCACCAGGGAAGGGCGCACGGATACGCAGTATTTT; cdr3_aa: CATREGRTDTQYF; v_call: TRBV24-1; j_call: TRBJ2-3; clone_size: .; d_call: .
cdr3_nt: TGTGCCAGCAGTTACCGGGACAGACAAGAGACCCAGTACTTC; cdr3_aa: CASSYRDRQETQYF; v_call: TRBV6-5; j_call: TRBJ2-5; clone_size: many; d_call: TRBD1
cdr3_nt: TGCAGTGCTCCGACTAGCGGGAGCTACGAGCAGTACTTC; cdr3_aa: CSAPTSGSYEQYF; v_call: TRBV20-1; j_call: TRBJ2-7; clone_size: .; d_call: TRBD2
cdr3_nt: TGCAGTGCTAGGAGCCCAGAGGGAACTTTCAACGAGCAGTACTTC; cdr3_aa: CSARSPEGTFNEQYF; v_call: TRBV20-1; j_call: TRBJ2-7; clone_size: .; d_call: .
cdr3_nt: TGCAGCGTTGAGCCCAGCGGGAGGTTACAACCCTACAATGAGCAGTTCTTC; cdr3_aa: CSVEPSGRLQPYNEQFF; v_call: TRBV29-1; j_call: TRBJ2-1; clone_size: .; d_call: TRBD2
cdr3_nt: TGTGCCAGCAGTGCCTTAGCGGGGGGGTGGAATGAGCAGTTCTTC; cdr3_aa: CASSALAGGWNEQFF; v_call: TRBV25-1; j_call: TRBJ2-1; clone_size: many; d_call: TRBD2